Reported below is one T cell receptor beta chain. Authors' analysis steps: Amplification of reference gene primers was used by the study to estimate nucleated cell counts. TCRdb's copy holds only in-frame clones and misses some; the assay was immunoSEQ multiplex PCR. D and trimming were read from the DNA, whereas the V and J calls and clone size are those reported in that table. The profile shows 100,000 or so clones, 81% of them singletons. The sample originates from a study of blood T cell repertoires in COVID-19. Looking at the study overall: Samples taken during acute and convalescent COVID-19 were collected in the United States, Italy and Spain. Sources were T cells, B-cell-depleted T cells, or PBMCs; the material itself was cDNA or gDNA.

The V and J ends lost 5 bases and 4 bases respectively, with 15 bases between them. Germline CDR1 is SGHTA and CDR2 is FQGNSA. The CDR3 consists of 15 residues. This receptor was identified in a man older than 75 with acute or convalescent COVID-19. This chain links TRBV7-2 with TRBJ2-1; the D gene is possibly TRBD2 (6 bases). The sequencing input was peripheral blood. The DNA for the CDR3 is TGTGCCAGCAGCACGCCGGGACTCCCATACAATGAGCAGTTCTTC. This codes for CASSTPGLPYNEQFF.